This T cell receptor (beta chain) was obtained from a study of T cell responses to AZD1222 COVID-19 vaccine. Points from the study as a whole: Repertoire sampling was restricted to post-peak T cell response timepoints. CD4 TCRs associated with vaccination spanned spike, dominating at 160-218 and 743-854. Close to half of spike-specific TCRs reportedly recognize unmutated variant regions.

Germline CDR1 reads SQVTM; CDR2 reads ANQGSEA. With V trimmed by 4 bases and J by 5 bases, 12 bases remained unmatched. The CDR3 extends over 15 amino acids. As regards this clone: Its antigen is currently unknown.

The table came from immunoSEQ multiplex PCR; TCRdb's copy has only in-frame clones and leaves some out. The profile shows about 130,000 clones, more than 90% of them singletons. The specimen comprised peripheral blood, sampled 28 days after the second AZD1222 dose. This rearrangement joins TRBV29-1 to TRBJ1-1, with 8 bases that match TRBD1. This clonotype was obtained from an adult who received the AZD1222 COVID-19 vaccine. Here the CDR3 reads CSVAGRRQGATEAFF. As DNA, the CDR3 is TGCAGCGTTGCCGGGAGGAGGCAGGGGGCAACTGAAGCTTTCTTT.